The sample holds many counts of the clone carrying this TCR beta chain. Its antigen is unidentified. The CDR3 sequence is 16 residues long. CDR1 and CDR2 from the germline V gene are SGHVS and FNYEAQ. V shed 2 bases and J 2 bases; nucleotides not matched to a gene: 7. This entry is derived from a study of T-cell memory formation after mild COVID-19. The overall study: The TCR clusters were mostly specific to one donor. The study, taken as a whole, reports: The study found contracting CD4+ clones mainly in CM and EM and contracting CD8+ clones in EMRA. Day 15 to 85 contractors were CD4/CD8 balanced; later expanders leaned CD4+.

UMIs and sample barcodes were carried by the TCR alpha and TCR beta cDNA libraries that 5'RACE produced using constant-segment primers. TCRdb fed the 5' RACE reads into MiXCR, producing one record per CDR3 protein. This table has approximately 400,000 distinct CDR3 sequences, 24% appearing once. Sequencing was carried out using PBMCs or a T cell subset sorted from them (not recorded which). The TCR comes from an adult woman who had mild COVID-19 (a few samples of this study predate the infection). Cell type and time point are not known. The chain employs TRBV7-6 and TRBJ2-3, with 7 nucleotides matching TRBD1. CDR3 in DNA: TGTGCCAGCAGCTTATATAGCGACAGGGTCACAGATACGCAGTATTTT. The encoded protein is CASSLYSDRVTDTQYF.